This T cell receptor beta chain was sequenced during a study of PD-L1 blockade in urothelial cancer. Sequencing was performed with immunoSEQ multiplex PCR; in TCRdb, only in-frame clones are kept and a portion is missing. The sample has 85,000 to 100,000 clones, approximately 91% seen once. CDR1 and CDR2 from the germline V gene are SGHTA and FQGNSA. This CDR3 spans 17 amino acids. The trim removed 5 bases at V and 9 bases at J, leaving 19 bases unmatched. This clone was recorded once. The TCR comes from a man aged 60 to 69 with urothelial cancer. This rearrangement joins TRBV7-2 to TRBJ2-5; 9 positions agree with TRBD2. The specimen comprised PBMCs, sampled around atezolizumab (anti-PD-L1) treatment. CDR3 DNA: TGTGCCAGCAGCCCGAGGGCTAGCGGGGATTCCCTTGGGGCCCAGTACTTC. Translation gives CASSPRASGDSLGAQYF.